The T cell receptor (beta chain) under discussion was sequenced for a study of CD8 T cells in Susac syndrome. CDR1 is SQVTM and CDR2 is ANQGSEA in the germline V gene. V was trimmed by 6 bases and J by 7 bases, leaving 21 bases between them. This CDR3 comprises 14 residues. CD8+ and CD4+ T cells taken from blood had their TCR beta sequenced. An input of roughly 0.5 to 1 ug of RNA was subjected to reverse transcription using random hexamers. The CDR3 of TCR beta was amplified by immunoSEQ multiplex PCR across 54 Vbeta and 13 Jbeta. MiXCR, applied by TCRdb to the immunoSEQ multiplex PCR reads, yields one record per CDR3 protein. The repertoire consists of over 150,000 distinct CDR3 sequences, with 85% to 95% occurring once and the leading ten covering 0.085% to 0.1%.

What was sequenced was CD4+ T cells from PBMCs. The chain combines TRBV29-1 with TRBJ2-5, with D maybe TRBD2 (6 bases). This TCR derives from a human donor with Susac syndrome. The CDR3 here is CSVRGLTANGTQYF. The CDR3 DNA is TGCAGCGTGCGGGGACTCACTGCCAACGGGACCCAGTACTTC.